The T cell receptor beta chain under discussion was sequenced for a study of CD8 T cells in ankylosing spondylitis (dated by TCRdb to 2016 to 2017). As for the study more broadly: The study profiled T cell receptor beta repertoires in healthy donors and ankylosing spondylitis patients to find disease-linked TCR variants. The full study cohort was made up of about 24 ankylosing spondylitis patients and fewer than 120 healthy donors. Peripheral blood was sampled, and synovial fluid was also collected from ankylosing spondylitis patients. General findings and caveats noted by the study authors: Some motif variants had previously been reported in the synovial fluid and blood of reactive arthritis patients, which suggests shared mechanisms of disease initiation. A TCR beta motif of several highly homologous amino acid variants appeared characteristic of blood from ankylosing spondylitis patients. The disease-linked clones showed a CD8+ phenotype and occurred at relatively low frequencies in peripheral blood. According to the report, matched synovial fluid samples from ankylosing spondylitis patients were significantly enriched for the disease-linked clones.

Sequencing was carried out with an Illumina HiSeq 2500. Quantitative 5'-RACE with molecular barcodes was used to prepare TCR beta libraries. Turning to the authors' computational methods: A new computational method based on a probabilistic model of VDJ rearrangement was used to identify disease-linked TCR variants. Using fastp trimming at Q25 and MiXCR clonotype assembly, TCRdb reanalyzed the public sequencing data and kept in-frame beta chains. Every entry covers one CDR3 protein and lists the most common genes and DNA from its rows. In this record, the V and J calls reflect TCRdb's handling and not the investigators' own analysis. Here the sample has about 200,000 distinct CDR3 sequences; around 7.9% occur a single time. The ten largest make up 12% to 15% of the sample. CDR1 and CDR2 (SGDLS, YYNGEE) derive from the germline V gene. Reading from cysteine to phenylalanine, the CDR3 counts 16 amino acids. Only the CDR3 portion is preserved as DNA: 48 bases, with reading frame beginning at the first base. The trim is 0 bases for V and 4 bases for J, with a gap of 14 bases between the germline ends.

This clonotype came up many times. What this receptor recognizes is not known. The record has no base qualities; no much larger clone is one base away. This chain joins TRBV9 to TRBJ2-1; TRBD2 is possibly the D segment (6 matching bases). The sample comprised blood, either unsorted or a sorted T cell fraction (not recorded which). The sequence was collected from a male donor with ankylosing spondylitis. For the CDR3, the sequence is CASSVGAGIKYNEQFF. The DNA is TGTGCCAGCAGCGTAGGGGCGGGGATAAAATACAATGAGCAGTTCTTC.